This T cell receptor beta chain was captured in a study of T cell responses to AZD1222 COVID-19 vaccine. Study-wide context: The study pooled second doses at about 4 or about 12 weeks.

Study-wide points: Mostly white British, mostly female donors; authors suggested clonal diversity may be underestimated.

With regard to this clone: Its matching antigen is unknown. The sample contains more than one DNA sequence encoding this CDR3.

The repertoire was sequenced with immunoSEQ multiplex PCR; TCRdb's copy has only in-frame clones and lacks some. The sample has about 140,000 clones, around nine tenths seen once. Between the trimmed V and J ends, which lost 1 base and 6 bases, there was a span of 9 bases. CDR1 and CDR2 (germline): GTSNPN, SVGIG (reference sequence). The CDR3 is 13 residues long. The receptor's source is an adult in good health. The chain links TRBV30 to TRBJ1-4; D may be TRBD1 (5 bases). The input for sequencing was peripheral blood, taken on day 0 of AZD1222 vaccination. Written as DNA, the CDR3 is TGTGCCTGGAGTGGGGGGTTGGATGAAAAACTGTTTTTT. Residues: CAWSGGLDEKLFF.